This T cell receptor (beta chain) comes out of a study of response to subunit inactivated influenza vaccine. CDR3 length: 13 residues. Trimming removed 0 bases at V and 1 base at J, with 2 bases between. Germline V CDR1 and CDR2: LGHNA, YNFKEQ. This clonotype was seen repeatedly, ten times or more. MiXCR, applied by TCRdb to the RT-PCR reads, yields one record per CDR3 protein. The sample lists under 200,000 distinct CDR3 sequences; approximately 11% were seen once. The chain is built from TRBV4-2 and TRBJ2-3; D is unresolved. The TCR sequence derives from a man between 45 and 75 years old who received an inactivated influenza vaccine. The source material was CD8+ T cells sorted from PBMCs, sampled less than 30 months after vaccination. Written as DNA, the CDR3 is TGTGCCAGCAGCCAAGAAGGCACAGATACGCAGTATTTT. Residues: CASSQEGTDTQYF.